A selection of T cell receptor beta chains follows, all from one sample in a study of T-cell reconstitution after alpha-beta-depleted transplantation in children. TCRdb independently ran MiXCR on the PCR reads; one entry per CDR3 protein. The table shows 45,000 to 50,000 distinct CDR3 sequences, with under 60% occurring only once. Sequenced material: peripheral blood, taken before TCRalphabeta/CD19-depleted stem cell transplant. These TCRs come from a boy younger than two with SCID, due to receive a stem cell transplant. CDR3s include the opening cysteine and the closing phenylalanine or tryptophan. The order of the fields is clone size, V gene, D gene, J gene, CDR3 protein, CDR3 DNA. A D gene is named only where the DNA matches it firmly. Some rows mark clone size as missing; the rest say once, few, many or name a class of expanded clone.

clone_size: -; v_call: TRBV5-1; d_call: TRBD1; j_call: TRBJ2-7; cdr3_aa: CASSEGTGRVYEQYF; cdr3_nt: TGCGCCAGCAGCGAGGGGACAGGGAGAGTCTACGAGCAGTACTTC
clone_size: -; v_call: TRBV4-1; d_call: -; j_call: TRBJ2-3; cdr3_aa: CASSSNSLSTDTQYF; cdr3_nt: TGCGCCAGCAGCTCTAATAGCCTGAGCACAGATACGCAGTATTTT
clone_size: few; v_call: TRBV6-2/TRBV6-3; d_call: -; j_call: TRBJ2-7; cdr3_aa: CASSSSSNEQYF; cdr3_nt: TGTGCCAGCAGTTCGTCCTCCAACGAGCAGTACTTC
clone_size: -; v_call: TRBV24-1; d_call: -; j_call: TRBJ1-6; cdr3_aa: CATSDSSTDSPLHF; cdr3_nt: TGTGCCACCAGTGATAGCTCGACGGATTCACCCCTCCACTTT
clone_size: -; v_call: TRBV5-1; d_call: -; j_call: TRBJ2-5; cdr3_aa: CASSLGRAGETQYF; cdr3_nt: TGCGCCAGCAGCTTGGGGCGCGCGGGAGAGACCCAGTACTTC
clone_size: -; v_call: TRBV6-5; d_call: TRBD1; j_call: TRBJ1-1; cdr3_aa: CASSSRTGNTEAFF; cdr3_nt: TGTGCCAGCAGTTCCCGGACAGGGAACACTGAAGCTTTCTTT
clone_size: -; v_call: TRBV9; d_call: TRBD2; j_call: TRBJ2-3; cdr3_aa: CASSSALERDLSTDTQYF; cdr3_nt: TGTGCCAGCAGCTCAGCGCTCGAGCGGGACTTAAGCACAGATACGCAGTATTTT
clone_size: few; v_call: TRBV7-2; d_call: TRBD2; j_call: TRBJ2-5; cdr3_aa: CASSLASGGAKETQYF; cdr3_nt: TGTGCCAGCAGCTTAGCTAGCGGGGGGGCCAAAGAGACCCAGTACTTC
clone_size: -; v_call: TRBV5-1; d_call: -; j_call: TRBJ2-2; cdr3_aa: CASSFSAGSLAGELFF; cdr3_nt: TGCGCCAGCAGCTTCTCGGCGGGTAGTCTAGCCGGGGAGCTGTTTTTT
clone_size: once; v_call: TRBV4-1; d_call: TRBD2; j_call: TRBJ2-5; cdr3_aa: CASSQRGYQETQYF; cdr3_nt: TGCGCCAGCAGCCAGCGGGGGTACCAAGAGACCCAGTACTTC
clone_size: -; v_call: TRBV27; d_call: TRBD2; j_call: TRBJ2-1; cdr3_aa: CASSLWRELDNEQFF; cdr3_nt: TGTGCCAGCAGTTTATGGCGGGAGCTTGACAATGAGCAGTTCTTC
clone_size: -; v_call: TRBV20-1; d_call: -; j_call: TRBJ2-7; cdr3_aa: CSASYGLGSSYEQYF; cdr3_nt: TGCAGTGCTTCATACGGACTGGGAAGCTCCTACGAGCAGTACTTC